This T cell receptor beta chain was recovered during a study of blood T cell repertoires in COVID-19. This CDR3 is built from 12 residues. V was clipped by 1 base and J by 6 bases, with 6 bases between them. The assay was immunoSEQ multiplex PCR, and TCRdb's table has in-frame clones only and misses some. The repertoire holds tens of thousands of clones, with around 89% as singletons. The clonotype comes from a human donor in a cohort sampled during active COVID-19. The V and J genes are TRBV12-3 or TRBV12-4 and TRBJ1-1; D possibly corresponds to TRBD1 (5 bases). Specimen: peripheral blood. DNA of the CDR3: TGTGCCAGCAGTTTAGGGGGGGCTGAAGCTTTCTTT. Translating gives CASSLGGAEAFF.